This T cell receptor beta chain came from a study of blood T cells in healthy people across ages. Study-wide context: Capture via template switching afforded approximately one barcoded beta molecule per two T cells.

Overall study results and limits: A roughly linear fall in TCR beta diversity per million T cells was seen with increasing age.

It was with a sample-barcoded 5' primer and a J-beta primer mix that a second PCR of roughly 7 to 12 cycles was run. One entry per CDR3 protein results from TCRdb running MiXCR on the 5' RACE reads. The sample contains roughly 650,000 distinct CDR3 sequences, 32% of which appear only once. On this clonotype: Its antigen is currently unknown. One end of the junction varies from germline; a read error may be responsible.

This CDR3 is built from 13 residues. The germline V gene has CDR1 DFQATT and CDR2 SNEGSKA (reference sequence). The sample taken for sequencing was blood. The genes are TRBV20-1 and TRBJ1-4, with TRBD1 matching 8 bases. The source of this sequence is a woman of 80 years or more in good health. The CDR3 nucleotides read TGCAGTGCTAGAGGACAGGGGAATGACAAACGGTTTTTT. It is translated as CSARGQGNDKRFF.